This T cell receptor beta chain was retrieved from a study of OX40 agonist ivuxolimab in advanced cancers. Study-wide points: Averaging showed that CD8+ T cells had more expanded clones than CD4+ did.

Sequencing was performed with immunoSEQ multiplex PCR; in TCRdb, only in-frame clones are kept and a portion is missing. The sample holds tens of thousands of clones, approximately 80% seen once. The CDR3 is 13 residues long. V lost 4 bases to trimming and J lost 5 bases, with 9 bases between them. Germline V lookup: CDR1 SGHDT, CDR2 YYEEEE. On this clone itself: Its antigen is undetermined.

The sequences come from CD4+ or CD8+ T cells sorted from blood, collected in a trial of the OX40 agonist ivuxolimab. The sequence derives from an adult with an advanced solid tumor such as melanoma, head and neck, liver or kidney cancer. V usage is TRBV5-6 and J usage is TRBJ1-4, with D unresolved. CDR3 loop: CASSGSFNEKLFF. DNA for the CDR3: TGTGCCAGCAGCGGAAGTTTCAATGAAAAACTGTTTTTT.